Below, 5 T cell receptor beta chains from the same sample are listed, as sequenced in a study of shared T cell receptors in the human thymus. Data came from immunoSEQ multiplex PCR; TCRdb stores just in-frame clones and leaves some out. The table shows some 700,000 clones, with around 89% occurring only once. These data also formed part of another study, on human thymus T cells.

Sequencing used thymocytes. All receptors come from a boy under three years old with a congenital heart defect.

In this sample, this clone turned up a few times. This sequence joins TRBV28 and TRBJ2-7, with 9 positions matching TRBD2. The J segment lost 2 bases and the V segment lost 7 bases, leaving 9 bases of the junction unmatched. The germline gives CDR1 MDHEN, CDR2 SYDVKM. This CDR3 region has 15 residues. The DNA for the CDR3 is TGTGCCAGCAAATCTCCCGGGACTAGCACCTACGAGCAGTACTTC. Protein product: CASKSPGTSTYEQYF.

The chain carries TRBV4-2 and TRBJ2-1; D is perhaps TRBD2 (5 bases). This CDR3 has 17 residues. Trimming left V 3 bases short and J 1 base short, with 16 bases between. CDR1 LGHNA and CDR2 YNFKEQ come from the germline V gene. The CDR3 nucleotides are TGTGCCAGCAGCCACCATTTTGAGGGAGATTCCTACAATGAGCAGTTCTTC. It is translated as CASSHHFEGDSYNEQFF.

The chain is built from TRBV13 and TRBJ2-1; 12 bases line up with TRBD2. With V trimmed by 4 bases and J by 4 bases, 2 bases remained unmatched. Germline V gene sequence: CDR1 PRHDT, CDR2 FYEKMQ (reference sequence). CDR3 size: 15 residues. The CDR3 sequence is CASSSGLAGYNEQFF. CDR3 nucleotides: TGTGCCAGCAGCTCTGGACTAGCGGGATACAATGAGCAGTTCTTC.

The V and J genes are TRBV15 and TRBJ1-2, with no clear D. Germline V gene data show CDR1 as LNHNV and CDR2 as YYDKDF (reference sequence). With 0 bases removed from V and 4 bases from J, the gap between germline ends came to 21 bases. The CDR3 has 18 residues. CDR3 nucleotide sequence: TGTGCCACCAGCAGAGAGGAGGCAGGATTGGCCCCTTTCTATGGCTACACCTTC. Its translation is CATSREEAGLAPFYGYTF.

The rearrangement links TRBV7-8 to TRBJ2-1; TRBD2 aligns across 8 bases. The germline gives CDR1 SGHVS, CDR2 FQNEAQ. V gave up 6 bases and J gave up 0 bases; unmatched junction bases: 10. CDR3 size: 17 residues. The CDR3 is CASRSGYSGSSYNEQFF. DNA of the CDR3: TGTGCCAGCAGATCAGGGTACAGCGGGAGCTCCTACAATGAGCAGTTCTTC.